This T cell receptor (beta chain) was recorded in a study of CD8 T cells in Susac syndrome. Sequencing targeted TCR beta in T cells from blood (CD8+ and CD4+). The patients who served as multiple sclerosis controls were treatment-naive and had stable or active relapsing-remitting disease that fulfilled the revised McDonald criteria. Random hexamers served to reverse transcribe roughly 0.5 to 1 ug RNA. The immunoSEQ assay covered 54 Vbeta and 13 Jbeta segments for CDR3. TCRdb fed the immunoSEQ multiplex PCR reads into MiXCR, producing one record per CDR3 protein. The sample holds 250,000 to 300,000 distinct CDR3 sequences, 70% to 90% seen once. Trimming took off 0 bases at V and 1 base at J, with 15 bases between the two ends. This CDR3 contains 17 residues. CDR1 LGHDT and CDR2 YNNKEL come from the germline V gene (reference sequence).

The receptor comes from a human donor with multiple sclerosis. The chain uses TRBV3-1 and TRBJ1-1; D remains ambiguous. The sequenced material came from CD8+ T cells from PBMCs. The CDR3 DNA reads as TGTGCCAGCAGCCAAGAGACGGGCTGGGGTGGGAACACTGAAGCTTTCTTT. Residues: CASSQETGWGGNTEAFF. The full variable domain, its missing parts supplied by reference TRBV3-1 and TRBJ1-1, is DTAVSQTPKYLVTQMGNDKSIKCEQNLGHDTMYWYKQDSKKFLKIMFSYNNKELIINETVPNRFSPKSPDKAHLNLHINSLELGDSAVYFCASSQETGWGGNTEAFFGQGTRLTVV.